The TCR beta chain described here comes from a study of blood T cells in healthy people across ages. CDR1 KGHSH and CDR2 LQKENI come from the germline V gene. V was clipped by 5 bases and J by 6 bases, with 14 bases between them. The CDR3 totals 13 residues. Notes on this clonotype: Its antigen is still unknown.

Whole-study results and caveats: The fall in TCR beta diversity per million T cells was roughly linear with age.

Together with a sample-barcoded 5' primer, a J-beta primer mix was included in a second PCR lasting about 6 to 11 cycles. Sequencing of every sample gave 3 million or more CDR3-containing paired-end reads. TCRdb reanalysed the 5' RACE reads using MiXCR and keeps one entry per CDR3 protein. The sample includes about 640,000 distinct CDR3 sequences, about 53% of them seen just once. This chain joins TRBV18 and TRBJ2-7; D may be TRBD1 or TRBD2 (6 bases each). The receptor was derived from a man aged 55 to 70 in good health. Sequencing input: blood. Here the CDR3 DNA reads TGTGCCAGCTCAGCGGGGACAAATCTCGAGCAGTACTTC. As protein: CASSAGTNLEQYF.